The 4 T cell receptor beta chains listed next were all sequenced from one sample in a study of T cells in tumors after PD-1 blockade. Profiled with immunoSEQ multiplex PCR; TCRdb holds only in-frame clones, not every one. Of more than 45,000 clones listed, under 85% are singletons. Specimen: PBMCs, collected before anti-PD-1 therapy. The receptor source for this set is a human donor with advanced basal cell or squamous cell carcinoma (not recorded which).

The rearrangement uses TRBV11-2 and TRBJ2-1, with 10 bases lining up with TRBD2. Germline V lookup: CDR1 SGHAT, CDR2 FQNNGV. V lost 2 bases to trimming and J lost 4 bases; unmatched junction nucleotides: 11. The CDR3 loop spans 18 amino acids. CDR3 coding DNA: TGTGCCAGCAGCTTACTCCAAACAGCGGGGGGGCTTTACAATGAGCAGTTCTTC. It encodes CASSLLQTAGGLYNEQFF.

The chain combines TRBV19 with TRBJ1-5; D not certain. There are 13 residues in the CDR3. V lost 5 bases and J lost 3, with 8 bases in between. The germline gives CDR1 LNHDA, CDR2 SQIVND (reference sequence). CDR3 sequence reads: CASSAGINQPQHF. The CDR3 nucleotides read TGTGCCAGTAGTGCCGGGATCAATCAGCCCCAGCATTTT.

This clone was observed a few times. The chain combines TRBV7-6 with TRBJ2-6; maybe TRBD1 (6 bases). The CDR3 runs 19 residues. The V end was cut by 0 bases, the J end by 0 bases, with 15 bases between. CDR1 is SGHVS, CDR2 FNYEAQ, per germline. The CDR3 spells CASSLARQEISSGANVLTF. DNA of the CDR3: TGTGCCAGCAGCTTAGCGAGACAGGAAATTAGCTCTGGGGCCAACGTCCTGACTTTC.

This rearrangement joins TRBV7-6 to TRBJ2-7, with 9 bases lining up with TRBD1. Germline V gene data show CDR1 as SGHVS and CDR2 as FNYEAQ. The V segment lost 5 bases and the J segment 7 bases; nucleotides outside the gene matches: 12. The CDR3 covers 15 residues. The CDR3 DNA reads TGTGCCAGCAGCCGGGGCACAGGGGGCTTGGGTGAGCAGTACTTC. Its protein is CASSRGTGGLGEQYF.